This passage covers 29 T cell receptor beta chains from one sample sequenced in a study of shared clonotypes between healthy human individuals. Generated by immunoSEQ multiplex PCR, the TCRdb table keeps only in-frame clones and is missing some. Among approximately 980,000 clones listed, 76% were seen once. The sample taken for sequencing was memory CD4+ T cells sorted from blood. This sample's subset: CD45RA-negative fraction. The receptors shown here come from a man aged 18 to 35 in good health.

The rearrangement uses TRBV27 and TRBJ2-7; 7 bases are a match to TRBD1. The ends lost 4 bases at V and 2 bases at J; junction bases unmatched: 8. CDR1 MNHEY and CDR2 SMNVEV come from the germline V gene (reference sequence). The length of the CDR3 is 15 residues. This chain's CDR3 is CASSSGQVKAYEQYF. In nucleotides, the CDR3 is TGTGCCAGCAGTTCAGGACAGGTTAAAGCCTACGAGCAGTACTTC.

The chain combines TRBV2 with TRBJ2-2; TRBD2 matches 11 bases. CDR3 length equals 15 residues. Germline lookup yields CDR1 SNHLY and CDR2 FYNNEI. Unmatched junction bases numbered 6, after V lost 6 bases and J lost 6 bases. The DNA for the CDR3 is TGTGCCAGCAGGCGACTAGCGGGGTCAGCCGGGGAGCTGTTTTTT. It yields the protein CASRRLAGSAGELFF.

The genes are TRBV9 and TRBJ2-7; maybe TRBD2 (6 bases). The germline CDR1 and CDR2 sequences are SGDLS and YYNGEE. Trimming stripped 5 bases from V and 3 bases from J, with 15 bases between. CDR3 length: 14 residues. The CDR3 sequence is CASSLTSFSYEQYF. The DNA for the CDR3 is TGTGCCAGCAGTCTTACTAGCTTCAGCTACGAGCAGTACTTC.

J is TRBJ1-1 and V is TRBV5-1, with D unclear. The V gene's germline CDR1 is SGHRS and CDR2 YFSETQ. V lost 4 bases and J lost 6, with 16 bases in between. The CDR3 length is 14 residues. The CDR3 protein is CASSLLGTQPEAFF. CDR3 coding DNA: TGCGCCAGCAGCCTGCTGGGTACCCAACCTGAAGCTTTCTTT.

In this sample, this clone turned up once. The chain employs TRBV6-5 and TRBJ2-2, with 13 positions matching TRBD2. V lost 6 bases to trimming and J lost 8 bases; unmatched junction nucleotides: 6. Germline assignment: CDR1 MNHEY and CDR2 SVGAGI. CDR3 length: 15 amino acids. The CDR3 is CASRQTSGGAGELFF. CDR3 nucleotides: TGTGCCAGCAGGCAAACTAGCGGGGGGGCAGGGGAGCTGTTTTTT.

This chain connects TRBV10-3 to TRBJ2-5; D possibly corresponds to TRBD1 (6 bases). From germline, CDR1 is ENHRY and CDR2 SYGVKD. Trimming stripped 2 bases from V and 2 bases from J, with 12 bases between. The CDR3 is 15 residues long. CDR3 protein: CAISEGGGLQETQYF. The CDR3 coding sequence is TGTGCCATCAGTGAGGGGGGCGGGTTACAAGAGACCCAGTACTTC.

The J gene is TRBJ2-3, the V gene TRBV6-4, with D tentatively TRBD2 (6 bases). The CDR3 length is 15 residues. CDR1 is MRHNA and CDR2 is SNTAGT in the germline V gene. Deletions cut 10 bases from V and 4 bases from J, with 21 bases between. CDR3 sequence (DNA): TGTGCCATCCTTTCGGCGGGAACGGGTGCAGATACGCAGTATTTT. It yields the protein CAILSAGTGADTQYF.

The rearrangement joins TRBV28 to TRBJ1-4; no clear D gene. Trimming cost V 4 bases and J 8 bases, with 14 bases left between them. In germline, CDR1 is MDHEN, CDR2 SYDVKM. The CDR3 extends over 14 amino acids. CDR3 protein: CASSSNWLQEKLFF. CDR3 in DNA: TGTGCCAGCAGTTCCAATTGGTTACAGGAAAAACTGTTTTTT.

Ten or more counts support this clone. The CDR3 coding sequence is TGTGCCAGCAGTGAAGGGCCCCCCTACAATGAGCAGTTCTTC. It translates to CASSEGPPYNEQFF. V gene TRBV2 combines with J gene TRBJ2-1; no reliable D call. This CDR3 spans 14 amino acids. Germline CDR1 reads SNHLY; CDR2 reads FYNNEI. The V end was cut by 1 base, the J end by 2 bases, with 6 bases between. The complete variable domain, with remaining parts taken from reference TRBV2 and TRBJ2-1, reads EPEVTQTPSHQVTQMGQEVILRCVPISNHLYFYWYRQILGQKVEFLVSFYNNEISEKSEIFDDQFSVERPDGSNFTLKIRSTKLEDSAMYFCASSEGPPYNEQFFGPGTRLTVL.

The gene calls are TRBV9 and TRBJ1-4; D is undetermined. The CDR3 has 15 residues. Germline V lookup: CDR1 SGDLS, CDR2 YYNGEE. The V and J ends lost 4 bases and 4 bases respectively, with 14 bases between them. CDR3 protein: CASSPEPLGNEKLFF. The DNA for the CDR3 is TGTGCCAGCAGCCCCGAGCCCCTAGGTAATGAAAAACTGTTTTTT. Looking up the rest from reference TRBV9 and TRBJ1-4 gives the full variable domain: DSGVTQTPKHLITATGQRVTLRCSPRSGDLSVYWYQQSLDQGLQFLIQYYNGEERAKGNILERFSAQQFPDLHSELNLSSLELGDSALYFCASSPEPLGNEKLFFGSGTQLSVL.

The chain uses TRBV4-1 and TRBJ2-3; D is perhaps TRBD2 (6 bases). V was cut by 4 bases and J by 5 bases, with 16 bases left in between. CDR1 MGHRA and CDR2 YSYEKL come from the germline V gene. CDR3 size: 15 residues. CDR3 sequence: CASSLLGLPQDTQYF. As DNA, the CDR3 is TGCGCCAGCAGCCTCTTGGGACTCCCGCAAGATACGCAGTATTTT.

V usage is TRBV6-6 and J usage is TRBJ1-2; D not certain. CDR1 MNHNY and CDR2 SVGAGI come from the germline V gene (reference sequence). Trimming pared 4 bases from V and 6 bases from J, leaving 18 bases between. CDR3 length equals 15 residues. CDR3 nucleotide sequence: TGTGCCAGCAGTTCCGCCCTGGTCGCGGGCCATGGCTACACCTTC. Encoded protein: CASSSALVAGHGYTF.

This chain links TRBV19 with TRBJ2-7; TRBD1 matches at 10 bases. The V and J ends lost 5 bases and 2 bases, in that order; junction bases with no gene match: 6. The germline gives CDR1 LNHDA, CDR2 SQIVND (reference sequence). This CDR3 contains 15 residues. For the CDR3, the DNA is TGTGCCAGTAGTGCTCGGACAGGGGGACCCTACGAGCAGTACTTC. Its translation: CASSARTGGPYEQYF. The whole variable domain, remainder taken from reference TRBV19 and TRBJ2-7, is DGGITQSPKYLFRKEGQNVTLSCEQNLNHDAMYWYRQDPGQGLRLIYYSQIVNDFQKGDIAEGYSVSREKKESFPLTVTSAQKNPTAFYLCASSARTGGPYEQYFGPGTRLTVT.

V and J are TRBV16 and TRBJ2-7; 7 bases align to TRBD2. V shed 1 base, J shed 4 bases, and the junction held 4 bases outside the gene matches. This CDR3 spans 14 amino acids. The V gene's germline CDR1 is KGHSY and CDR2 FQNENV. The CDR3 loop reads CASSQFGGVYEQYF. In nucleotides, the CDR3 is TGTGCCAGCAGCCAATTTGGGGGGGTGTACGAGCAGTACTTC.

The chain combines TRBV30 with TRBJ1-6, with TRBD1 matching 8 bases. The CDR3 length is 12 residues. The V and J ends lost 8 bases and 10 bases, in that order; junction bases with no gene match: 7. Germline V gene lookup returns CDR1 GTSNPN and CDR2 SVGIG (reference sequence). The CDR3 DNA reads TGTGCCGGAGACAGGGGCGAATCACCCCTCCACTTT. Amino acid sequence: CAGDRGESPLHF. The whole variable domain, filled in from reference TRBV30 and TRBJ1-6, reads SQTIHQWPATLVQPVGSPLSLECTVEGTSNPNLYWYRQAAGRGLQLLFYSVGIGQISSEVPQNLSASRPQDRQFILSSKKLLLSDSGFYLCAGDRGESPLHFGNGTRLTVT.

This clone showed up just once. The rearrangement uses TRBV10-3 and TRBJ1-4; maybe TRBD1 (6 bases). This CDR3 contains 14 residues. Germline assignment: CDR1 ENHRY and CDR2 SYGVKD. V lost 0 bases to trimming and J lost 11 bases, with 13 bases between them. The CDR3 nucleotides are TGTGCCATCAGTGAGTCAGGGGACACAGGGAAACTGTTTTTT. Translated: CAISESGDTGKLFF.

The chain has TRBV5-1 and TRBJ2-7, with 7 bases matching TRBD1. V lost 1 base to trimming and J lost 2 bases; unmatched junction nucleotides: 6. Per germline, CDR1 SGHRS and CDR2 YFSETQ. The CDR3 sequence is 15 residues long. The CDR3 DNA is TGCGCCAGCAGCTTGATGGCAGGGGGTCCCTACGAGCAGTACTTC. Its translation is CASSLMAGGPYEQYF.

The chain joins TRBV6-1 to TRBJ1-3; tentative D call: TRBD1 (6 bases). V shed 6 bases and J shed 0 bases, with 12 bases lying between them. Germline values: CDR1 MNHNS, CDR2 SASEGT. The length of the CDR3 is 15 residues. This CDR3 reads CASRDSPFSGNTIYF. The CDR3 bases are TGTGCCAGCAGGGACAGCCCTTTCTCTGGAAACACCATATATTTT.

A few counts support this clone. The chain joins TRBV6-1 to TRBJ2-5; 7 nucleotides match TRBD1. The CDR3 contains 14 residues. Germline V gene lookup returns CDR1 MNHNS and CDR2 SASEGT. V gave up 4 bases and J gave up 4 bases; unmatched junction bases: 6. CDR3 coding DNA: TGTGCCAGCAGTGGACAGGGTGAGAGAGAGACCCAGTACTTC. As protein: CASSGQGERETQYF.

This sequence joins TRBV2 and TRBJ2-5; D may be TRBD2 (6 bases). This CDR3 region has 15 residues. The germline gives CDR1 SNHLY, CDR2 FYNNEI. Trimming took off 5 bases at V and 5 bases at J, with 18 bases between the two ends. The CDR3 nucleotides read TGTGCCAGCAGTTGGGGTGGACTACCCTCGGAGACCCAGTACTTC. Translation: CASSWGGLPSETQYF.

This clone has only a few counts. Other DNA sequences of this sample code for an identical CDR3. V and J are TRBV6-5 and TRBJ1-5; D may be TRBD1 (6 bases). V was shortened by 4 bases and J by 2 bases, with 9 bases between the two germline ends. This CDR3 is built from 14 residues. CDR1 MNHEY and CDR2 SVGAGI come from the germline V gene. The CDR3 sequence is CASSSGAGNQPQHF. In DNA form, the CDR3 reads TGTGCCAGCAGTTCAGGGGCGGGCAATCAGCCCCAGCATTTT.

The chain's CDR3 is CASSLTKTREQYF. The DNA for the CDR3 is TGTGCCAGCAGTCTGACTAAAACGAGGGAGCAGTACTTC. The chain links TRBV27 to TRBJ2-7, with a tentative D call TRBD2 (5 bases). V dropped 5 bases and J dropped 7 bases, with 15 bases sitting between them. This CDR3 has 13 residues. Germline assignment: CDR1 MNHEY and CDR2 SMNVEV (reference sequence).

The chain carries TRBV5-5 and TRBJ2-7; no reliable D call. Germline V gene sequence: CDR1 SGHKS, CDR2 YYEKEE (reference sequence). Trimming removed 0 bases at V and 1 base at J, with 17 bases between. The CDR3 runs to 17 residues. The DNA of the CDR3 is TGTGCCAGCAGCTTGGGTTCTTTCCGTGATAGTTCCTACGAGCAGTACTTC. It encodes CASSLGSFRDSSYEQYF.

The chain links TRBV29-1 to TRBJ1-5; maybe TRBD1 (6 bases). CDR1 is SQVTM and CDR2 is ANQGSEA in the germline V gene. The CDR3 has 15 residues. V gave up 4 bases and J gave up 0 bases, with 13 bases separating them. The CDR3 region is CSVVEGGGSNQPQHF. CDR3 nucleotide sequence: TGCAGCGTTGTGGAAGGAGGGGGTAGCAATCAGCCCCAGCATTTT.

CDR3 nucleotides: TGTGCCAGTGAGCAGCGGGAGGGCACGGGTGAGCAGTTCTTC. It yields the protein CASEQREGTGEQFF. This chain links TRBV6-1 with TRBJ2-1; 10 nucleotides match TRBD2. The CDR3 is made up of 14 amino acids. The germline V gene has CDR1 MNHNS and CDR2 SASEGT. Trimming removed 9 bases from V and 9 bases from J; junction bases left unmatched: 11.

This clone was seen just once. The V gene is TRBV7-3, the J gene TRBJ2-7; weak D call: TRBD2 (5 bases). V was clipped by 5 bases and J by 4 bases, with 15 bases between them. Germline-derived CDR1 and CDR2 are SGHTA and FQGTGA. The length of the CDR3 is 14 residues. The CDR3 DNA reads as TGTGCCAGCAGCCCCGCGGCGGGCGGGTACGAGCAGTACTTC. Protein product: CASSPAAGGYEQYF.

In regard to this clone: A much larger clone differs by one base, so this may be a read error. The rearrangement joins TRBV7-8 to TRBJ1-3; no definite D call. The germline V gene has CDR1 SGHVS and CDR2 FQNEAQ. The CDR3 has 11 amino acids. Trimming pared 6 bases from V and 3 bases from J, leaving 3 bases between. The CDR3 spells CASRFGNTIYF. CDR3 DNA sequence: TGTGCCAGCAGGTTTGGAAACACCATATATTTT.

The count of this clone is one. The chain carries TRBV5-4 and TRBJ2-5, with D perhaps being TRBD1 or TRBD2 (5 bases each). The CDR3 runs to 15 residues. CDR1 and CDR2 from the germline V gene are SGHNT and YYREEE (reference sequence). The V gene lost 2 bases and the J gene lost 7 bases, with 18 bases spanning the gap. The chain's CDR3 is CASSLSGTGQRTQYF. CDR3 bases: TGTGCCAGCAGCTTATCGGGCACGGGGCAAAGGACCCAGTACTTC.

The chain has TRBV10-3 and TRBJ1-4, with no clear D. The germline CDR1 and CDR2 sequences are ENHRY and SYGVKD. The V and J ends lost 9 bases and 0 bases respectively, with 8 bases between them. CDR3 size: 13 residues. CDR3 sequence (DNA): TGTGCCATTCAGGACGCAACTAATGAAAAACTGTTTTTT. Protein sequence: CAIQDATNEKLFF.